The sequence of this T cell receptor (beta chain) was determined in a study of T-cell memory formation after mild COVID-19. This CDR3 has 14 residues. Germline CDR1 and CDR2: MNHEY and SMNVEV (reference sequence). V shed 3 bases and J shed 3 bases, with 11 bases lying between them. This clonotype appeared a few times. TCRdb re-derived calls from the 5' RACE reads in MiXCR, one entry per CDR3 protein. The data show some 450,000 distinct CDR3 sequences, roughly 18% seen once. Sequencing was carried out using PBMCs or a T cell subset sorted from them (not recorded which). The chain is built from TRBV27 and TRBJ1-2; D is uncertain. The receptor comes from a man aged 18 to 30 who had mild COVID-19 (a few samples of this study predate the infection). Cell type and time point are not known. CDR3 coding DNA: TGTGCCAGCAGTTTGGGAGGGCCCTACTATGGCTACACCTTC. It yields the protein CASSLGGPYYGYTF.